This TCR beta chain is from a study of T cell changes during pregnancy in multiple sclerosis. Between the trimmed V and J ends, which lost 6 bases and 5 bases, there was a span of 22 bases. Germline lookup yields CDR1 SGHAT and CDR2 FQNNGV. This CDR3 spans 17 amino acids. Only in-frame clones appear in the TCRdb table, and some are missing; sequencing was by immunoSEQ multiplex PCR. This sample has about 19,000 clones, with 75% to 90% found just once. The chain recombines TRBV11-2 with TRBJ2-2; tentatively, D is TRBD2 (8 bases). This clonotype was sampled from a female donor in good health, enrolled as a control in a pregnancy study. Here the sequenced sample was CD8+ T cells from peripheral blood mononuclear cells, taken in the third trimester of pregnancy. The CDR3 DNA follows: TGTGCCAGCAGTCTAGAGGGGGCGGGGGGCAGGACCGGGGAGCTGTTTTTT. It specifies CASSLEGAGGRTGELFF.